The 27 T cell receptor beta chains in this list originate from one sample, sequenced in a study of T-cell reconstitution after alpha-beta-depleted transplantation in children. TCRbeta library preparation incorporated unique molecular identifiers. One entry per CDR3 protein results from TCRdb running MiXCR on the PCR reads. The sample yields about 410,000 distinct CDR3 sequences, about a fifth seen once. The source material was PBMCs from the stem cell graft donor, sampled from the stem cell graft. These TCRs come from a human donor who donated a stem cell graft to a child with acute myeloid leukemia.

The chain links TRBV11-2 to TRBJ2-3; 8 bases map to TRBD2. This CDR3 spans 16 amino acids. The junction had 7 bases not matched to a gene; V was cut back by 1 base and J by 4 bases. CDR1 and CDR2 (germline): SGHAT, FQNNGV. The CDR3: CASSLAGGGFADTQYF. In DNA form, the CDR3 reads TGTGCCAGCAGCTTAGCGGGAGGGGGGTTCGCAGATACGCAGTATTTT. The whole variable domain, filled in from reference TRBV11-2 and TRBJ2-3, reads EAGVAQSPRYKIIEKRQSVAFWCNPISGHATLYWYQQILGQGPKLLIQFQNNGVVDDSQLPKDRFSAERLKGVDSTLKIQPAKLEDSAVYLCASSLAGGGFADTQYFGPGTRLTVL.

The gene calls are TRBV28 and TRBJ2-1; D uncertain. Germline V gene lookup returns CDR1 MDHEN and CDR2 SYDVKM. V was pared by 6 bases and J by 0 bases, with 9 bases between. The CDR3 has 14 residues. The CDR3 nucleotides are TGTGCCAGCAGAGCGCCCAGCTCCTACAATGAGCAGTTCTTC. It encodes CASRAPSSYNEQFF.

The chain has TRBV7-2 and TRBJ2-4; 8 bases fit TRBD1. Losses at the gene ends were 5 bases for V and 4 bases for J; bases not matched to a gene: 7. The CDR3 totals 15 residues. Germline-derived CDR1 and CDR2 are SGHTA and FQGNSA. CDR3 amino acids: CASSPIGTGKNIQYF. CDR3 nucleotide sequence: TGTGCCAGCAGCCCCATAGGGACAGGAAAAAACATTCAGTACTTC.

This clonotype was seen repeatedly, ten times or more. The J gene is TRBJ2-5, the V gene TRBV4-1, with D perhaps matching TRBD1 (5 bases). CDR1 MGHRA and CDR2 YSYEKL come from the germline V gene. The V gene lost 1 base and the J gene lost 5 bases, with 17 bases spanning the gap. The CDR3 length is 16 residues. The CDR3, as DNA: TGCGCCAGCAGCCAAGGACCTTCTCAGGGTTGGGAGACCCAGTACTTC. It yields the protein CASSQGPSQGWETQYF.

This rearrangement joins TRBV29-1 to TRBJ2-7; TRBD1 matches 9 bases. With 3 bases clipped from V and 1 base from J, the junction kept 1 base outside the gene matches. The CDR3 has 13 residues. Germline CDR1 reads SQVTM; CDR2 reads ANQGSEA. Here the CDR3 reads CSVEDRGSYEQYF. CDR3 nucleotides: TGCAGCGTTGAGGACAGGGGTTCCTACGAGCAGTACTTC.

Ten or more counts support this clonotype. Written as DNA, the CDR3 is TGTGCCAGCAGCAACCTCTACGAGCAGTACTTC. The encoded protein is CASSNLYEQYF. This chain links TRBV19 with TRBJ2-7, with D unclear. Trimming pared 9 bases from V and 3 bases from J, leaving 9 bases between. The CDR3 consists of 11 residues. Germline CDR1 reads LNHDA; CDR2 reads SQIVND (reference sequence).

The chain is built from TRBV6-1 and TRBJ2-7; 9 nucleotides line up with TRBD1. The CDR3 loop spans 16 amino acids. CDR1 is MNHNS and CDR2 is SASEGT in the germline V gene. V dropped 1 base and J dropped 4; count of bases not matched to a gene: 8. CDR3 in DNA: TGTGCCAGCAGTGAAGTCTTACAGGGGGCTTTGTACGAGCAGTACTTC. Translation gives CASSEVLQGALYEQYF.

The chain employs TRBV6-6 and TRBJ1-1, with 9 positions matching TRBD1. V was pared by 7 bases and J by 5 bases, with 5 bases of the junction left unmatched. The germline CDR1 and CDR2 sequences are MNHNY and SVGAGI (reference sequence). This CDR3 region has 13 residues. DNA for the CDR3: TGTGCCAGCACCCGGGACAGGGTAACTGAAGCTTTCTTT. Amino acids: CASTRDRVTEAFF.

Only a few counts were recorded for this clonotype. The V gene is TRBV20-1, the J gene TRBJ1-4; D is ambiguous. Deletions cut 3 bases from V and 8 bases from J, with 7 bases between. The CDR3 extends over 11 amino acids. Germline-derived CDR1 and CDR2 are DFQATT and SNEGSKA (reference sequence). For the CDR3, the DNA is TGCAGTGCTAGCCGACGCGAAAAACTGTTTTTT. Translation gives CSASRREKLFF.

The chain recombines TRBV7-9 with TRBJ2-1, with no clear D. CDR3 length equals 16 residues. Germline CDR1 reads SEHNR; CDR2 reads FQNEAQ (reference sequence). V gave up 1 base and J gave up 2 bases, with 12 bases separating them. DNA for the CDR3: TGTGCCAGCAGCTTAGTCGGAGTTAGTACCTACAATGAGCAGTTCTTC. Amino acid sequence: CASSLVGVSTYNEQFF. Filled out from reference TRBV7-9 and TRBJ2-1, the complete variable domain reads DTGVSQNPRHKITKRGQNVTFRCDPISEHNRLYWYRQTLGQGPEFLTYFQNEAQLEKSRLLSDRFSAERPKGSFSTLEIQRTEQGDSAMYLCASSLVGVSTYNEQFFGPGTRLTVL.

The chain is built from TRBV10-3 and TRBJ2-4; D is perhaps TRBD1 (5 bases). Germline V gene lookup returns CDR1 ENHRY and CDR2 SYGVKD. The ends were cut back, 0 bases at V and 7 bases at J, with 13 bases in the middle. CDR3 length equals 15 residues. CDR3 amino acids: CAISESTDMGNIQYF. The CDR3 bases are TGTGCCATCAGTGAGTCGACAGACATGGGGAACATTCAGTACTTC.

Many counts were recorded for this clonotype. The V gene is TRBV20-1, the J gene TRBJ2-5, with a tentative D call TRBD2 (5 bases). Trimming cost V 3 bases and J 1 base, with 12 bases left between them. Germline V gene data show CDR1 as DFQATT and CDR2 as SNEGSKA (reference sequence). CDR3 length: 14 amino acids. Here the CDR3 DNA reads TGCAGTGCTAGTGGGAATGGAGGCCAAGAGACCCAGTACTTC. Residues: CSASGNGGQETQYF.

This clonotype was picked up many times. This chain uses TRBV4-2 with TRBJ2-7, with a weak D call TRBD2 (5 bases). This CDR3 is built from 14 residues. The V end lost 3 bases, the J end lost 3 bases, and 12 bases lay between the germline ends. Germline V gives CDR1 LGHNA, CDR2 YNFKEQ. CDR3 region: CASSQYPGIYEQYF. The CDR3 coding sequence is TGTGCCAGCAGCCAGTATCCCGGGATCTACGAGCAGTACTTC.

This clonotype was seen a few times. The CDR3 DNA reads TGTGCCAGCAGTTACGGGTGGGATACAGGCGAAAAACTGTTTTTT. Translated, it gives CASSYGWDTGEKLFF. The chain uses TRBV6-5 and TRBJ1-4; the D gene is possibly TRBD1 (5 bases). Trimming cost V 2 bases and J 8 bases, with 15 bases left between them. The CDR3 has 15 residues. Germline V gene data show CDR1 as MNHEY and CDR2 as SVGAGI.

In this sample, this clonotype turned up many times. This chain joins TRBV7-2 and TRBJ2-1, with TRBD1 as a possible D gene (6 bases). Germline V gives CDR1 SGHTA, CDR2 FQGNSA. The CDR3 has 16 amino acids. V shed 4 bases and J shed 2 bases, with 15 bases lying between them. CDR3 sequence (DNA): TGTGCCAGCAGCTCGCTAGCAGGGGATACCTACAATGAGCAGTTCTTC. Translating gives CASSSLAGDTYNEQFF.

The gene calls are TRBV15 and TRBJ2-6; 8 bases are shared with TRBD1. Germline V gene data show CDR1 as LNHNV and CDR2 as YYDKDF (reference sequence). This CDR3 is 17 amino acids long. J gave up 0 bases and V 1 base, and 2 bases lay outside the gene matches. In nucleotides, the CDR3 is TGTGCCACCAGCAGAGGACAGGGGCGCTCTGGGGCCAACGTCCTGACTTTC. This sequence encodes CATSRGQGRSGANVLTF.

CDR3 in amino acids: CASSYGIGDTQYF. The CDR3 DNA reads as TGTGCCAGTAGTTACGGGATAGGAGATACGCAGTATTTT. V is TRBV19 and J is TRBJ2-3; tentatively, D is TRBD2 (5 bases). Germline CDR1 LNHDA, CDR2 SQIVND (reference sequence). This CDR3 is built from 13 residues. Trimming cost V 5 bases and J 5 bases, with 11 bases left between them.

V usage is TRBV18 and J usage is TRBJ2-7, with D tentatively TRBD1 (6 bases). In germline, CDR1 is KGHSH, CDR2 LQKENI. The V and J ends lost 4 bases and 5 bases respectively, with 15 bases between them. The CDR3 contains 14 residues. In DNA form, the CDR3 reads TGTGCCAGCTCACTGAGGACACAGGGCCACGAGCAGTACTTC. It is translated as CASSLRTQGHEQYF.

This clonotype showed up just once. The V and J genes are TRBV28 and TRBJ2-1, with 8 bases fitting TRBD2. In germline, CDR1 is MDHEN, CDR2 SYDVKM. The CDR3 contains 17 residues. Trimming cost V 6 bases and J 3 bases; bases outside gene matches: 13. The CDR3 is CASSRVVAGRDYNEQFF. The CDR3 DNA reads as TGTGCCAGCAGCCGGGTGGTAGCGGGAAGGGACTACAATGAGCAGTTCTTC.

In this sample, this clonotype turned up a few times. The rearrangement uses TRBV20-1 and TRBJ1-5; D ambiguous. The CDR3 consists of 16 residues. The germline V and J ends were trimmed by 1 base and 2 bases, with 15 bases remaining between them. The germline gives CDR1 DFQATT, CDR2 SNEGSKA (reference sequence). CDR3 loop: CSARGPLQKGNQPQHF. The CDR3 DNA is TGCAGTGCTAGAGGGCCTCTCCAAAAAGGCAATCAGCCCCAGCATTTT.

This sequence joins TRBV3-1 and TRBJ2-5; 15 positions agree with TRBD2. The germline CDR1 and CDR2 sequences are LGHDT and YNNKEL (reference sequence). The CDR3 runs to 16 residues. The V segment lost 3 bases and the J segment 6 bases; nucleotides outside the gene matches: 5. CDR3 region: CASSQGLAGGGKTQYF. The CDR3 nucleotides are TGTGCCAGCAGCCAGGGACTAGCGGGAGGAGGAAAGACCCAGTACTTC.

In its sample, this clonotype was seen a few times. The chain employs TRBV12-3 or TRBV12-4 and TRBJ1-3; D perhaps matches TRBD1 (5 bases). V lost 5 bases to trimming and J lost 2 bases, with 13 bases between them. CDR3 length equals 15 residues. CDR3 coding DNA: TGTGCCAGCAGTCCCGGGACCGGGCCTGGAAACACCATATATTTT. It codes for CASSPGTGPGNTIYF.

In its sample, this clonotype was seen a few times. The V and J genes are TRBV7-6 and TRBJ2-3, with D tentatively TRBD2 (5 bases). Per germline, CDR1 SGHVS and CDR2 FNYEAQ. CDR3 length: 15 amino acids. V was shortened by 5 bases and J by 0 bases, with 12 bases between the two germline ends. This CDR3 reads CASSRMGASTDTQYF. The DNA of the CDR3 is TGTGCCAGCAGCCGCATGGGAGCTAGCACAGATACGCAGTATTTT.

This clonotype was recorded a few times. This chain connects TRBV4-3 to TRBJ2-7, with D maybe TRBD2 (6 bases). This CDR3 comprises 17 residues. CDR1 and CDR2 (germline): LGHNA, YSLEER. V lost 0 bases and J lost 4, with 19 bases in between. This CDR3 is CASSQDFSEGSIYEQYF. CDR3 in DNA: TGCGCCAGCAGCCAAGATTTTTCGGAGGGCTCTATTTACGAGCAGTACTTC.

This chain connects TRBV20-1 to TRBJ2-3, with a weak D call TRBD1 (5 bases). Germline V gene sequence: CDR1 DFQATT, CDR2 SNEGSKA (reference sequence). V was pared by 3 bases and J by 1 base, with 11 bases between. The CDR3 consists of 14 residues. The DNA for the CDR3 is TGCAGTGCTAGCCAGGGAATAGGCACAGATACGCAGTATTTT. Its translation is CSASQGIGTDTQYF.

This clonotype was counted many times. The rearrangement links TRBV10-3 to TRBJ1-1; D is ambiguous. There are 14 residues in the CDR3. Germline lookup yields CDR1 ENHRY and CDR2 SYGVKD. Trimming cost V 3 bases and J 1 base, with 9 bases left between them. As DNA, the CDR3 is TGTGCCATCAGTGATAAGTTGGGGAACACTGAAGCTTTCTTT. It specifies CAISDKLGNTEAFF.

This clonotype has at least ten counts. This rearrangement joins TRBV20-1 to TRBJ1-2, with a weak D call TRBD1 (6 bases). The CDR3 loop spans 12 amino acids. CDR1 and CDR2 (germline): DFQATT, SNEGSKA (reference sequence). V was pared by 7 bases and J by 7 bases, with 16 bases between. This CDR3 reads CSGARGVGGYTF. CDR3 in DNA: TGCAGTGGGGCCAGGGGCGTGGGTGGCTACACCTTC.